This TCR beta chain was documented in a study of T cell responses to AZD1222 COVID-19 vaccine (dated by TCRdb to 2020 to 2022). Concerning the study at large: A total of approximately 230 trial participants underwent TCR sequencing, of whom 207 received two doses of AZD1222 and 26 received two doses of the MenACWY control vaccine. Enrollment into the trials was organized by age into subgroups of 18-55, 56-69 and 70-plus years, and those subgroups contained approximately 150, 30 and 60 TCR-sequenced participants, respectively.

This clone was observed once. The clone's antigen remains unknown. The record has no base qualities; no much larger clone is one base away. The CDR3 regions of human TCRbeta chains were analyzed by immunosequencing. As for the original processing: TCRs in the repertoires were matched against a reference library of SARS-CoV-2-specific TCRs that had been generated with the MIRA antigen-specificity platform. Breadth was defined as the fraction of unique TCRs that were SARS-CoV-2-associated. Depth was defined as the fraction of total T cells that were SARS-CoV-2-associated. Using the MIRA data, each spike-specific TCR was assigned both to the spike region to which the TCR was reactive and to a CD4 or CD8 class. Log10-transformed breadth and depth values were compared by one-way ANOVA with Sidak's multiple comparisons tests. The clones in this table, taken by TCRdb from immuneACCESS, are in-frame only. Not every clone is retained; where verified, under half of the shortfall comes from an unresolved V gene, and the cause of the rest is unknown. V and J calls and clone size are as listed in that table; D and trimming were resolved from the DNA. The sample table records 160,000 or so clones; 85% to 95% of these occur just once. In total, the top ten clones hold 1.5% of the sample.

This specimen's time point label, interpreted: about 28 days (+/-7) after the second vaccine dose. AZD1222 recipients whose second dose came at about 4 weeks and those whose second dose came at about 12 weeks were combined into one group, since spike-specific TCR depth and breadth did not differ between the two schedules. Samples from vaccinated people were obtained from the UK trials COV001 and COV002, which included a single-blind randomized controlled phase 2/3 trial of AZD1222 (ChAdOx1 nCoV-19) in healthy adults. Trial participant PBMC samples were collected at day 0 and day 28 after the second dose for TCRbeta chain sequencing. What the research found in general, with its limitations: The 56-69-year group was small, and its depth increase did not reach significance, likely because of low power. Conclusions about previously exposed vaccinees are limited because only six or seven AZD1222 recipients were SARS-CoV-2 seropositive at baseline. After two AZD1222 doses, spike-specific TCR breadth and depth were significantly higher than at day 0 and than in MenACWY recipients. Participants were mostly white British and included more females than males, and it was suggested by the authors that clonal diversity may have been underestimated. Vaccine-associated CD4 TCRs spanned the whole spike protein, with dominant responses in regions 160-218 and 743-854. No day 14 peak-response samples were available, so repertoires were characterized only after the peak T cell response. Epitopes outside the regions mutated in the B.1.351 and B.1.1.7 variants were reportedly recognized by nearly half of the unique spike-specific TCRs.

Relative to germline, V is missing 5 bases and J is missing 5 bases, with 7 bases of the junction outside any gene match. According to the germline V gene, CDR1 reads SGHNT and CDR2 reads YENEEA. The CDR3 sequence holds 14 residues, the cysteine and phenylalanine included. The CDR3 DNA has 42 bases and is translated from base 1. The source is an adult who received the AZD1222 COVID-19 vaccine. The input for sequencing was peripheral blood, taken 28 days after the second AZD1222 dose. The V gene is TRBV11-3 and the J gene is TRBJ2-7; 9 central bases correspond to TRBD1. The DNA reads as follows: TGTGCCAGCAGCCCCCGGGACAGGGCCCACGAGCAGTACTTC. This is translated as CASSPRDRAHEQYF.